This TCR beta chain was obtained from a study of T cells in Graves' hyperthyroidism and ophthalmopathy. This clonotype appeared many times. As yet, its antigen is unknown. PBMCs stemmed from around 10 ml fresh peripheral blood. The TCR beta CDR3 regions underwent amplification using RNA transcripts as the source. The study used the HTBI primer set for a first-round RT-PCR of the TCR CDR3. TCRdb re-called the multiplex PCR reads through MiXCR, storing one row per CDR3 protein. Counted here are around 500,000 distinct CDR3 sequences, 15% to 20% occurring once; the ten biggest clones make up 25% to 30%. Notes on the study in general: Appearing also in blood were most of the thyroid clonotypes expanded above 0.001. Onset of ophthalmopathy came a median about 6.5 months after the model predicted it.

V was cut by 5 bases and J by 5 bases, with 20 bases left in between. There are 16 residues in the CDR3. Germline V gene sequence: CDR1 SGHTA, CDR2 FQGTGA. The specimen sequenced was blood. This clonotype was sampled from a woman aged 25-40 years with Graves' ophthalmopathy. The chain has TRBV7-3 and TRBJ2-3; the D gene is possibly TRBD2 (6 bases). CDR3 loop: CASSEGLLEDRDTQYF. CDR3 nucleotide sequence: TGTGCCAGCAGCGAGGGACTCCTCGAGGATCGAGATACGCAGTATTTT. The whole variable domain, filled in from reference TRBV7-3 and TRBJ2-3, reads GAGVSQTPSNKVTEKGKYVELRCDPISGHTALYWYRQSLGQGPEFLIYFQGTGAADDSGLPNDRFFAVRPEGSVSTLKIQRTERGDSAVYLCASSEGLLEDRDTQYFGPGTRLTVL.